This passage covers 4 T cell receptor beta chains from one sample sequenced in a study of cytomegalovirus exposure and HLA in healthy donors listed by TCRdb under 2017. Preparation of the library involved the immunoSEQ multiplex PCR assay. The multiplex PCR relied on a mix of 60 forward primers for TCR Vbeta segments and 13 reverse primers for TCR Jbeta segments. TCRdb re-hosts the immuneACCESS table, in-frame sequences only. Its copies lack some clones; in the studies checked, an unresolved V gene accounts for under half of them, and the cause for the rest is not known. The sample profile shows some 110,000 clones; approximately 86% of them were found once. The top ten clones comprise under 6.5% of the sample. Sequenced sample: PBMCs. These receptors originate from a man aged 18 to 30 in good health and CMV-seronegative.

A single count supports this clone. The V and J genes are TRBV7-2 and TRBJ2-3, with 7 bases fitting TRBD2. J gave up 4 bases and V 1 base, and 8 bases lay outside the gene matches. The CDR3 spans 16 residues. Germline V gene lookup returns CDR1 SGHTA and CDR2 FQGNSA. As DNA, the CDR3 is TGTGCCAGCAGCTTAGAACTAGCGTTAGGGGCAGATACGCAGTATTTT. This encodes CASSLELALGADTQYF.

The chain uses TRBV6-4 and TRBJ2-1, with 9 bases fitting TRBD2. This CDR3 has 15 residues. Germline CDR1 reads MRHNA; CDR2 reads SNTAGT. Unmatched junction bases numbered 8, after V lost 5 bases and J lost 6 bases. CDR3 region: CASSPSSGTANEQFF. The CDR3 nucleotides are TGTGCCAGCAGTCCCTCTAGCGGGACGGCCAATGAGCAGTTCTTC.

CDR3 nucleotide sequence: TGTGCCAGTAGTATGGGACAGGCAGGAGAAGATACGCAGTATTTT. Translation gives CASSMGQAGEDTQYF. This chain links TRBV19 with TRBJ2-3; TRBD1 agrees at 8 bases. CDR3 length equals 15 residues. V lost 3 bases to trimming and J lost 5 bases; unmatched junction nucleotides: 7. Per germline, CDR1 LNHDA and CDR2 SQIVND (reference sequence).

V gene TRBV7-2 combines with J gene TRBJ1-2, with D unclear. With 5 bases removed from V and 0 bases from J, the gap between germline ends came to 4 bases. The length of the CDR3 is 12 residues. The germline gives CDR1 SGHTA, CDR2 FQGNSA. CDR3 in amino acids: CASSPSNYGYTF. In DNA form, the CDR3 reads TGTGCCAGCAGCCCTTCTAACTATGGCTACACCTTC. Variable domain in full (rest from reference TRBV7-2 and TRBJ1-2): GAGVSQSPSNKVTEKGKDVELRCDPISGHTALYWYRQSLGQGLEFLIYFQGNSAPDKSGLPSDRFSAERTGGSVSTLTIQRTQQEDSAVYLCASSPSNYGYTFGSGTRLTVV.